This passage covers 27 T cell receptor beta chains from one sample sequenced in a study of shared clonotypes between healthy human individuals. Generated by immunoSEQ multiplex PCR, the TCRdb table keeps only in-frame clones and is missing some. Of roughly 2 million clones listed, under 97% are singletons. Sequencing was done on a sample of naive CD4+ T cells sorted from blood. Subset meaning: CD45RA+ positively selected. These receptors were taken from a man aged 18 to 30 in good health.

CDR3 region: CASSSAGTGSYSPLHF. For the CDR3, the DNA is TGTGCCAGCTCATCGGCAGGGACAGGGTCATATTCACCCCTCCACTTT. This chain connects TRBV18 to TRBJ1-6, with 9 bases fitting TRBD1. Per germline, CDR1 KGHSH and CDR2 LQKENI. This CDR3 is 16 amino acids long. V was pared by 5 bases and J by 8 bases, with 10 bases of the junction left unmatched.

The chain uses TRBV7-2 and TRBJ1-1, with D uncertain. Trimming stripped 3 bases from V and 0 bases from J, with 8 bases between. Germline values: CDR1 SGHTA, CDR2 FQGNSA. This CDR3 spans 14 amino acids. The CDR3 loop is CASSFLSVNTEAFF. The DNA for the CDR3 is TGTGCCAGCAGCTTCTTATCGGTGAACACTGAAGCTTTCTTT.

For this clone: The identical CDR3 is also encoded by other nucleotide sequences in the sample. The V and J genes are TRBV28 and TRBJ1-5; D is uncertain. CDR3 length equals 12 residues. Germline V CDR1 and CDR2: MDHEN, SYDVKM. The V and J ends lost 3 bases and 6 bases respectively, with 6 bases between them. The chain's CDR3 is CASSLAVQPQHF. CDR3 bases: TGTGCCAGCAGTTTGGCGGTTCAGCCCCAGCATTTT.

Comment on this clone: The sample holds other DNA sequences that translate to the same CDR3. The genes are TRBV6-1 and TRBJ1-2; the match to TRBD1 covers 8 bases. The CDR3 length is 13 residues. J was trimmed by 7 bases and V by 2 bases; bases with no gene match: 3. Germline CDR1 reads MNHNS; CDR2 reads SASEGT. CDR3 protein: CASSEQGARGYTF. Written as DNA, the CDR3 is TGTGCCAGCAGTGAACAGGGGGCCCGTGGCTACACCTTC.

The rearrangement links TRBV5-1 to TRBJ2-7; the D is unclear. The CDR3 extends over 14 amino acids. The V gene's germline CDR1 is SGHRS and CDR2 YFSETQ. Trimming removed 3 bases at V and 6 bases at J, with 16 bases between. The CDR3 region has the DNA TGCGCCAGCAGCTCTGAGCCCCCGGATGTCGAGCAGTACTTC. It yields the protein CASSSEPPDVEQYF.

The V call is TRBV5-1, the J call TRBJ1-1; D gene unclear. Per germline, CDR1 SGHRS and CDR2 YFSETQ. The CDR3 runs to 16 residues. Trimming shortened V by 3 bases and J by 4 bases, and 19 bases separated the two germline ends. The CDR3 sequence: CASSSSTGRWGTEAFF. CDR3 bases: TGCGCCAGCAGCTCCTCAACGGGCCGGTGGGGCACTGAAGCTTTCTTT.

The V call is TRBV5-1, the J call TRBJ2-7, with TRBD1 matching over 7 bases. This CDR3 has 15 residues. V lost 3 bases to trimming and J lost 3 bases; unmatched junction nucleotides: 9. CDR1 SGHRS and CDR2 YFSETQ come from the germline V gene. CDR3: CASSSTGTAFYEQYF. The CDR3 DNA is TGCGCCAGCAGCTCCACCGGGACAGCCTTCTACGAGCAGTACTTC.

The gene calls are TRBV7-3 and TRBJ2-7; D is tentatively TRBD1 or TRBD2 (6 bases each). CDR1 is SGHTA and CDR2 is FQGTGA in the germline V gene. CDR3 length equals 13 residues. V was cut by 4 bases and J by 6 bases, with 13 bases left in between. The CDR3 sequence: CASSWKQGGEQYF. The CDR3 nucleotides read TGTGCCAGCAGCTGGAAACAGGGAGGCGAGCAGTACTTC.

This chain joins TRBV10-1 and TRBJ2-3; possibly TRBD2 for D (6 bases). The germline V and J ends were trimmed by 7 bases and 6 bases, with 17 bases remaining between them. The CDR3 totals 14 residues. From germline, CDR1 is WNHNN and CDR2 SYGVQD (reference sequence). This CDR3 reads CASKLAVLGDTQYF. CDR3 in DNA: TGCGCCAGCAAGTTAGCGGTTTTGGGGGATACGCAGTATTTT.

A word on this clone: Different DNA sequences within this sample yield the same CDR3. The rearrangement uses TRBV7-2 and TRBJ2-7; 9 positions match TRBD2. From germline, CDR1 is SGHTA and CDR2 FQGNSA. V lost 6 bases, J lost 3 bases, and 3 bases stayed unmatched. This CDR3 spans 13 amino acids. The DNA of the CDR3 is TGTGCCAGCAGTCCGACTAGCGGCTACGAGCAGTACTTC. It specifies CASSPTSGYEQYF.

The chain couples TRBV2 to TRBJ2-7, with TRBD1 as a possible D gene (5 bases). This CDR3 spans 15 amino acids. The germline gives CDR1 SNHLY, CDR2 FYNNEI. Trimming left V 4 bases short and J 2 bases short, with 15 bases between. The CDR3 here is CASSGSIAGTYEQYF. CDR3 nucleotide sequence: TGTGCCAGCAGTGGGAGTATCGCAGGGACCTACGAGCAGTACTTC.

To note about this clone: This sample includes further DNA sequences coding for the same CDR3. The V call is TRBV7-2, the J call TRBJ2-5; D may be TRBD2 (6 bases). Trimming removed 3 bases from V and 5 bases from J, with 13 bases in between. Germline assignment: CDR1 SGHTA and CDR2 FQGNSA. The CDR3 sequence is 14 residues long. The CDR3 here is CASSFGRGTETQYF. DNA of the CDR3: TGTGCCAGCAGCTTCGGACGGGGGACGGAGACCCAGTACTTC.

The V call is TRBV11-2, the J call TRBJ2-1; TRBD2 matches at 8 bases. The trim removed 5 bases at V and 9 bases at J, leaving 6 bases unmatched. Germline CDR1 SGHAT, CDR2 FQNNGV. The CDR3 consists of 13 residues. CDR3 residues: CASSQTSVGEQFF. The DNA of the CDR3 is TGTGCCAGCAGCCAGACTAGCGTCGGTGAGCAGTTCTTC.

This chain uses TRBV5-4 with TRBJ2-5; the D call may be TRBD1 or TRBD2 (5 bases each). Per the germline V gene, CDR1 is SGHNT and CDR2 is YYREEE (reference sequence). V gave up 0 bases and J gave up 5 bases, with 14 bases separating them. The CDR3 sequence is 15 residues long. The CDR3 reads CASSLGGARLETQYF. The DNA of the CDR3 is TGTGCCAGCAGCTTGGGAGGGGCTAGACTGGAGACCCAGTACTTC.

This rearrangement joins TRBV19 to TRBJ1-2; D remains unclear. CDR1 and CDR2 from the germline V gene are LNHDA and SQIVND (reference sequence). The ends were cut back, 4 bases at V and 8 bases at J, with 17 bases in the middle. The CDR3 covers 14 residues. CDR3 region: CASSTPWALSGYTF. In DNA, the CDR3 is TGTGCCAGTAGTACTCCGTGGGCTTTAAGCGGCTACACCTTC.

The chain carries TRBV5-6 and TRBJ1-2; D is unclear. The CDR3 runs 14 residues. V was cut by 2 bases and J by 2 bases, with 10 bases left in between. Germline CDR1 and CDR2: SGHDT and YYEEEE. The CDR3 region has the DNA TGTGCCAGCAGCTTTGGTGCGGAAAACTATGGCTACACCTTC. Residues: CASSFGAENYGYTF.

V and J are TRBV29-1 and TRBJ1-2; D remains unclear. Germline CDR1 SQVTM, CDR2 ANQGSEA. The CDR3 runs to 13 residues. V lost 7 bases and J 5 bases, leaving 17 bases between the germline ends. The CDR3 sequence is CSAPRVGLYGYTF. The CDR3 nucleotides are TGCAGCGCACCTCGAGTGGGTCTTTATGGCTACACCTTC.

This chain connects TRBV6-4 to TRBJ1-5; the D gene is possibly TRBD1 (6 bases). The CDR3 length is 17 residues. The germline V and J ends were trimmed by 4 bases and 0 bases, with 16 bases remaining between them. Germline V lookup: CDR1 MRHNA, CDR2 SNTAGT. As DNA, the CDR3 is TGTGCCAGCAGTGTCCCTAGAACAGGGCATAGCAATCAGCCCCAGCATTTT. It yields the protein CASSVPRTGHSNQPQHF.

The chain has TRBV4-1 and TRBJ2-3; tentative D call: TRBD2 (5 bases). Germline V gene data show CDR1 as MGHRA and CDR2 as YSYEKL. V was pared by 6 bases and J by 5 bases, with 18 bases between. The CDR3 covers 15 residues. The CDR3: CASSVRVESGDTQYF. CDR3 coding DNA: TGCGCCAGCAGTGTGCGGGTGGAGAGTGGAGATACGCAGTATTTT.

CDR3 coding DNA: TGTGCCAGCAGCTTAGACCCGGGTTCCTACAATGAGCAGTTCTTC. Protein sequence: CASSLDPGSYNEQFF. This sequence joins TRBV7-8 and TRBJ2-1; no firm D call. Germline V gene sequence: CDR1 SGHVS, CDR2 FQNEAQ. CDR3 length: 15 amino acids. V was clipped by 1 base and J by 1 base, with 8 bases between them.

The chain is built from TRBV6-5 and TRBJ1-3; no clear D. V was trimmed by 2 bases and J by 4 bases, leaving 9 bases between them. The CDR3 runs 14 residues. Germline V CDR1 and CDR2: MNHEY, SVGAGI. The CDR3 region has the DNA TGTGCCAGCAGTTACAGGGTATCGGGAAACACCATATATTTT. Its protein is CASSYRVSGNTIYF.

V and J are TRBV4-2 and TRBJ2-7; D may be TRBD2 (7 bases). CDR1 LGHNA and CDR2 YNFKEQ come from the germline V gene. The CDR3 sequence is 15 residues long. Trimming shortened V by 3 bases and J by 7 bases, and 19 bases separated the two germline ends. The CDR3 loop is CASSHERLAQGEQYF. DNA of the CDR3: TGTGCCAGCAGCCACGAGCGACTAGCCCAGGGGGAGCAGTACTTC.

This chain joins TRBV4-3 and TRBJ2-7; 7 nucleotides line up with TRBD2. Germline V gene lookup returns CDR1 LGHNA and CDR2 YSLEER. The CDR3 runs 15 residues. V dropped 6 bases and J dropped 0; count of bases not matched to a gene: 8. Here the CDR3 reads CASSYTRTSSYEQYF. For the CDR3, the DNA is TGCGCCAGCAGTTACACACGGACTAGCTCCTACGAGCAGTACTTC.

This clone showed up just once. This chain links TRBV5-1 with TRBJ2-1; TRBD2 aligns across 10 bases. Per the germline V gene, CDR1 is SGHRS and CDR2 is YFSETQ. This CDR3 spans 15 amino acids. Losses at the gene ends were 2 bases for V and 6 bases for J; bases not matched to a gene: 5. This CDR3 reads CASSLAGGPPNEQFF. The CDR3 coding sequence is TGCGCCAGCAGCTTAGCGGGGGGGCCGCCCAATGAGCAGTTCTTC.

This clone was recorded only once. The chain has TRBV28 and TRBJ2-7; D is ambiguous. V was trimmed by 2 bases and J by 7 bases, leaving 9 bases between them. The CDR3 is 12 amino acids. Germline CDR1 reads MDHEN; CDR2 reads SYDVKM. The CDR3 sequence is CASSLALREQYF. DNA for the CDR3: TGTGCCAGCAGTTTAGCCTTGAGGGAGCAGTACTTC.

Points on this clone: One end of the junction is discordant with germline, which a read error may explain. V and J are TRBV5-6 and TRBJ1-4; D is uncertain. The CDR3 has 13 amino acids. Germline V lookup: CDR1 SGHDT, CDR2 YYEEEE. CDR3 DNA: TGTGTCAGCAGTAGTGGACTTAATGAAAAACTGTTTTTT. This codes for CVSSSGLNEKLFF.

This clone was counted once. This chain uses TRBV5-6 with TRBJ1-1, with 10 bases aligning to TRBD1. The junction had 7 bases not matched to a gene; V was cut back by 2 bases and J by 3 bases. This CDR3 has 16 amino acids. Germline CDR1 is SGHDT and CDR2 is YYEEEE. CDR3 residues: CASSFKRTGGDTEAFF. CDR3 nucleotide sequence: TGTGCCAGCAGCTTCAAACGGACAGGGGGGGACACTGAAGCTTTCTTT.